This TCR beta chain is drawn from a study of T cells and copy number aberrations in small-cell lung cancer (dated by TCRdb to the early 2020s). General notes on the study: Whole-exome sequencing of the same tumor regions was paired with TCR repertoire sequencing so that T cell metrics could be related to mutations and copy number aberrations. Tumor TCR data were available for 17 to 20 patients, and TCR data from both tumor and normal tissue were available for fewer than 15 patients.

Study-wide conclusions, independent of this receptor: The study was limited by a small sample size because surgical resection is uncommon in small-cell lung cancer, and the findings require validation. Tumors had lower T-cell density, richness and clonality than adjacent lung tissue, though the difference in density was not significant. Every specimen was formalin-fixed paraffin-embedded tissue, a material known to introduce sequencing artifacts.

This clone was counted only a few times. It has no known antigen specificity. It has no much larger one-base neighbor in the sample; base qualities were not kept. Other DNA sequences from this sample encode an identical CDR3 as well. Using multiplexed V- and J-gene primers, the immunoSEQ hsTCRB Kit amplified TCR-beta CDR3 regions from genomic DNA. Unique DNA barcodes were added in a second PCR, and the samples were pooled together with one negative control and one positive control. Sequencing of the pooled TCR-beta libraries was performed on an Illumina MiSeq using a 150-cycle paired-end protocol. As for the original processing: Adaptive Biotechnologies processed the raw sequencing data and produced a report containing normalized, annotated TCR-beta repertoires. To compute T-cell density, TCR-beta templates were normalized to usable DNA, with usable DNA estimated through amplification of housekeeping genes. Richness was defined as the count of unique rearrangements, and clonality was defined as 1 minus Pielou's evenness. TCRdb retrieved this table from immuneACCESS and kept in-frame rearrangements only. Not all clones are present; in checked studies, unresolved V genes account for under half, and no reason is known for the remainder. The V and J calls and clone size are taken from that table; D and trimming were inferred from the DNA. This sample gives about 2,600 clones in total; approximately 79% of them show up just once. The top ten hold 4.5% of the sample.

The donors were limited-stage small-cell lung cancer patients whose surgical resection took place in Hangzhou, China, between the late 2000s and the early 2020s. All donors had upfront surgery without preoperative chemotherapy or radiotherapy, and none received immunotherapy before or after surgery. In the sequenced cohort of roughly 19 patients, every patient was either a smoker or a heavy second-hand smoker. Adjacent normal lung tissue was taken at least 2 cm away from the tumor margin, and two pathologists confirmed morphologically that the tissue was free of malignant cells. The study used multi-region TCR-beta sequencing of resected limited-stage small-cell lung cancers together with tumor-adjacent lung tissue to characterize T cell repertoire heterogeneity. Genomic DNA was extracted from FFPE tissue using the AllPrep DNA/RNA FFPE Kit (Qiagen). This sequence was found in a man in his forties with small cell lung cancer. Sequenced material: normal tissue next to the tumor.

The DNA sequence reads TGTGCCAGCAGTGACTCTAGTGAGGGAACTGAAGCTTTCTTT. This encodes CASSDSSEGTEAFF. The receptor chain draws on TRBV6-4 and TRBJ1-1; the D gene remains uncertain. Relative to germline, V is 0 bases shorter and J is 5 bases shorter, with 10 bases between their ends. Based on the germline V gene, the CDR1 and CDR2 sequences are MRHNA and SNTAGT. The cysteine opens and the phenylalanine closes a CDR3 of 14 amino acids. The kept DNA is CDR3 alone, 42 bases in frame from the first base.